These 12 T cell receptor beta chains originate from one sample sequenced in a study of immune characterization of retroperitoneal liposarcoma. From the PCR reads, TCRdb called clonotypes with MiXCR, one entry per CDR3 protein. The sample has some 20,000 distinct CDR3 sequences, 35% to 45% seen once. Sequenced input: blood. These receptors originate from a male donor with retroperitoneal liposarcoma.

This chain connects TRBV6-1 to TRBJ2-1, with D perhaps matching TRBD1 or TRBD2 (5 bases each). The CDR3 spans 13 residues. V lost 7 bases and J lost 10, with 17 bases in between. Looked up from germline, CDR1 is MNHNS and CDR2 is SASEGT. The CDR3 sequence is CASTDGAPYEQFF. DNA for the CDR3: TGTGCCAGCACCGACGGGGCCCCCTACGAGCAGTTCTTC.

This clonotype was observed a single time. A much larger clone differs from this one at a single base, so this may be a read error. No conserved phenylalanine or tryptophan ends this CDR3, so it is likely a read error. CDR3 sequence (DNA): TGTGCCAGCAGCCCGGGACTGTTCGTAGAGACCCAGTACTGC. This codes for CASSPGLFVETQYC. The chain combines TRBV11-3 with TRBJ2-7; D might be TRBD2 (6 bases). The DNA end is more similar to TRBJ2-5, so the J call may be wrong. The CDR3 extends over 14 amino acids. The V gene's germline CDR1 is SGHNT and CDR2 YENEEA.

J is TRBJ2-1 and V is TRBV6-1, with 8 bases fitting TRBD2. The J call may be mistaken, given a closer DNA end match to TRBJ2-7. The CDR3 has 16 amino acids. CDR1 and CDR2 (germline): MNHNS, SASEGT. In DNA form, the CDR3 reads TGTGCCAGCTTTCCTTCGGGGGGGGGGTCCTCCTACGAGCAGTACTTC. Translated: CASFPSGGGSSYEQYF.

V is TRBV6-1 and J is TRBJ2-2; TRBD1 might be the D (5 bases). Germline CDR1 and CDR2: MNHNS and SASEGT. Between the trimmed V and J ends, which lost 6 bases and 0 bases, there was a span of 20 bases. The CDR3 covers 18 residues. Written as DNA, the CDR3 is TGTGCCAGCAGCCCACAGGAGTTAGGTGGGCCGAACACCGGGGAGCTGTTTTTT. This encodes CASSPQELGGPNTGELFF.

The chain employs TRBV6-1 and TRBJ2-3; tentative D call: TRBD1 (6 bases). The J call may be wrong; the DNA end is better matched by TRBJ2-1. CDR1 is MNHNS and CDR2 is SASEGT in the germline V gene. The CDR3 sequence is 12 residues long. DNA of the CDR3: TGTGCCAGCAATCCCAGGGGTGATGAGCAGTTCTTC. This translates into CASNPRGDEQFF.

The chain is built from TRBV4-2 and TRBJ2-4, with TRBD2 matching 10 bases. Trimming at V came to 1 base and at J to 9 bases, leaving 9 bases not matched to a gene. The CDR3 runs 16 residues. Germline V gene sequence: CDR1 LGHNA, CDR2 YNFKEQ. The CDR3 sequence: CASSQGVAGGLTIQYF. CDR3 bases: TGTGCCAGCAGCCAAGGGGTAGCGGGAGGCCTCACCATTCAGTACTTC.

The chain has TRBV7-8 and TRBJ2-7; TRBD2 aligns across 14 bases. Germline lookup yields CDR1 SGHVS and CDR2 FQNEAQ. The CDR3 totals 16 residues. The V segment lost 5 bases and the J segment 5 bases; nucleotides outside the gene matches: 8. Here the CDR3 reads CASSPQTGLAGDEQYF. The CDR3 DNA reads as TGTGCCAGCAGCCCACAAACGGGACTAGCGGGAGACGAGCAGTACTTC.

The rearrangement uses TRBV6-1 and TRBJ2-1, with D tentatively TRBD1 (6 bases). The CDR3 has 14 residues. Germline CDR1 is MNHNS and CDR2 is SASEGT. V was cut by 3 bases and J by 12 bases, with 18 bases left in between. DNA of the CDR3: TGTGCCAGCAGTGACCAGACAGGTGCGGGCGTGCAGTTCTTC. As protein: CASSDQTGAGVQFF.

There are many counts of this clonotype. V usage is TRBV11-2 and J usage is TRBJ2-5, with unresolved D. V shed 1 base and J shed 4 bases, with 4 bases lying between them. CDR1 SGHAT and CDR2 FQNNGV come from the germline V gene. This CDR3 has 12 amino acids. The chain's CDR3 is CASSLVRETQYF. CDR3 in DNA: TGTGCCAGCAGCTTAGTCAGAGAGACCCAGTACTTC.

The chain combines TRBV6-5 with TRBJ1-5; TRBD1 matches 7 bases. V shed 4 bases, J shed 0 bases, and the junction held 3 bases outside the gene matches. CDR1 MNHEY and CDR2 SVGAGI come from the germline V gene. The CDR3 runs 15 residues. CDR3 DNA sequence: TGTGCCAGCAGTTTGACAGGGTATAGCAATCAGCCCCAGCATTTT. It specifies CASSLTGYSNQPQHF.

The chain is built from TRBV7-8 and TRBJ1-1; D gene unclear. The germline gives CDR1 SGHVS, CDR2 FQNEAQ. The V end lost 2 bases, the J end lost 1 base, and 5 bases lay between the germline ends. This CDR3 contains 13 residues. The CDR3 sequence: CASSLRENTEAFF. The CDR3 DNA follows: TGTGCCAGCAGCTTACGGGAGAACACTGAAGCTTTCTTT. The entire variable domain, with the rest obtained from reference TRBV7-8 and TRBJ1-1, is as follows: GAGVSQSPRYKVAKRGQDVALRCDPISGHVSLFWYQQALGQGPEFLTYFQNEAQLDKSGLPSDRFFAERPEGSVSTLKIQRTQQEDSAVYLCASSLRENTEAFFGQGTRLTVV.

This clonotype was counted a few times. The V gene is TRBV12-3 or TRBV12-4, the J gene TRBJ1-6; TRBD1 is a possible D gene (6 bases). The CDR3 totals 14 residues. V was pared by 2 bases and J by 9 bases, with 11 bases between. The CDR3 nucleotides read TGTGCCAGCAGTTTAAACAGGGCGGGTTCACCCCTCCACTTT. Its translation: CASSLNRAGSPLHF.